Listed below are T cell receptor beta chains from one sample, sequenced in a study of molecular identifiers for immune sequencing clone quantification. TCRdb itself ran the PCR reads through MiXCR, one entry per CDR3 protein. The table lists approximately 97,000 distinct CDR3 sequences, 30% to 45% of them singletons, with about 9.1% in the top ten. Sequences were obtained from naive CD8+ T cells from blood, with Jurkat cell RNA spiked in. These TCRs come from a human donor in good health. Some libraries in this study had Jurkat cell RNA spiked in. Both conserved end residues are part of each CDR3. D genes are given only for firm matches. Size values are once, few and many counts, or a class for expanded clones, and some rows have none.

j_gene | v_gene | abundance | d_gene | CDR3nt | CDR3aa
TRBJ2-7 | TRBV19 | few | . | TGTGCCAGTAGTGCCGCGGACAGGACTACCTACGAGCAGTACTTC | CASSAADRTTYEQYF
TRBJ1-6 | TRBV23-1 | . | . | TGTGCCAGCAGTCTGGGGTACTATAATTCGCCCCTCTACTTT | CASSLGYYNSPLYF
TRBJ2-3 | TRBV21-1 | . | . | TGTGCCAGGACCCTGAGATCGGTAAAGGGTAGCACAGATACGCAGTATTTT | CARTLRSVKGSTDTQYF
TRBJ2-1 | TRBV20-1 | . | . | TGCAGTGCTAGGATCCCCGTCGCTGTAAGTGAGCAGTTCTTC | CSARIPVAVSEQFF
TRBJ1-1 | TRBV28 | many | . | TGTGCCAGCAGTTTTGGCGACAGGTTTCGCACTGAAGCTTTCTTT | CASSFGDRFRTEAFF
TRBJ2-3 | TRBV25-1 | . | . | TGTGCCAGCAGTGGGGAGGGGGACAGACCTAGCACAGATACGCAGTATTTT | CASSGEGDRPSTDTQYF
TRBJ2-5 | TRBV29-1 | many | TRBD2 | TGCAGCGTTGAAGGGGACGGGGGGAAAGAGACCCAGTACTTC | CSVEGDGGKETQYF
TRBJ2-2 | TRBV6-2/TRBV6-3 | few | . | TGTGCCAGCAGTTATCTACGGAACGGGGAGCTGTTTTTT | CASSYLRNGELFF
TRBJ2-7 | TRBV4-3 | many | . | TGCGCCAGCAGCCAAGGCCAGCGGAGCTACGAGCAGTACTTC | CASSQGQRSYEQYF
TRBJ2-7 | TRBV28 | . | TRBD2 | TGTGCCAGCTGTTTAAGCCTAGCGGGACCCTCCTACGAGCAGTACTTC | CASCLSLAGPSYEQYF
TRBJ2-4 | TRBV20-1 | many | TRBD2 | TGCAGTGCTAGAGGTCCAGCGGGAGGGCCACTGGCAAAAAACATTCAGTACTTC | CSARGPAGGPLAKNIQYF
TRBJ1-1 | TRBV6-2/TRBV6-3 | many | . | TGTGCCAGCAGTTACTACGGAGTATACACTGAAGCTTTCTTT | CASSYYGVYTEAFF
TRBJ2-7 | TRBV28 | once | . | TGTGCCAGCAGTCCAGGGTCAGGTGGAGCCTACGAGCAGTACTTC | CASSPGSGGAYEQYF
TRBJ1-4 | TRBV28 | . | . | TGTGCCAGCAGTTTAGGGCAGGGGCATGAAAATCTGTTTTTT | CASSLGQGHENLFF
TRBJ2-2 | TRBV23-1 | . | . | TGCGCCAGCAGTCAATTTGGAGTGAACACCGGGGAGCTGTTTTTT | CASSQFGVNTGELFF
TRBJ2-7 | TRBV11-2 | . | TRBD1 | TGTGCCAGCAGCCTCGGGACAGGGGGCCTCTACGAGCAGTACTTC | CASSLGTGGLYEQYF
TRBJ2-7 | TRBV15 | . | . | TGTGTCACCACCAGAGTAGGGGGCGAGCAGTACTTC | CVTTRVGGEQYF
TRBJ2-1 | TRBV6-2/TRBV6-3 | once | . | TGTGCCAGCGTCGACTTATCACAAGGCAATGAGCAGTTCTTC | CASVDLSQGNEQFF
TRBJ2-1 | TRBV5-5 | few | . | TGTGCCAGCAGCTTGGAGCGGCCCTACAATGAGCAGTTCTTC | CASSLERPYNEQFF
TRBJ2-3 | TRBV15 | few | . | TGTGCCACCAGCCCTACCCCCAGGGCCGGAGATACGCAGTATTTT | CATSPTPRAGDTQYF
TRBJ2-7 | TRBV5-1 | . | TRBD1 | TGCGCCAGCAGCTCGGACAGGATCTACGAAGGGCAGTACTTC | CASSSDRIYEGQYF
TRBJ2-2 | TRBV10-3 | few | . | TGTGCCATCAACGCGGCGAACACCGGGGAGCTGTTTTTT | CAINAANTGELFF
TRBJ1-1 | TRBV27 | . | . | TGTGCCAGCAAGGCGAACTCCGGGACTGAAGCTTTCTTT | CASKANSGTEAFF
TRBJ2-2 | TRBV12-3/TRBV12-4 | . | . | TGTGCCAGCAGTTTTATCGCAGGCACCTATACCGGGGAGCTGTTTTTT | CASSFIAGTYTGELFF
TRBJ1-5 | TRBV5-3 | . | . | TGTGCCGGCAGCTTGGGAGTGAACCCCAATCAGCCCCAGCATTTT | CAGSLGVNPNQPQHF
TRBJ2-5 | TRBV7-2 | many | . | TGTGCCAGCAGCTTAGGGACAGAAGAGACCCAGTACTTC | CASSLGTEETQYF
TRBJ2-5 | TRBV12-3/TRBV12-4 | few | . | TGTGCCAGCAGTTTACCCGGGGACCAAGAGACCCAGTACTTC | CASSLPGDQETQYF
TRBJ1-2 | TRBV9 | . | TRBD1 | TGTGCCAGCAGCATCAGCCGGGACAGGGGTTCATATGGCTACACCTTC | CASSISRDRGSYGYTF
TRBJ2-7 | TRBV7-8 | . | TRBD1 | TGTGCCAGCAGCTTAGCGGCGACAGGGCCCGAGCAGTACTTC | CASSLAATGPEQYF
TRBJ2-7 | TRBV29-1 | few | TRBD1 | TGCAGCGCACGACGGGACAGGCCCATTTACGAGCAGTACTTC | CSARRDRPIYEQYF
TRBJ2-7 | TRBV6-2/TRBV6-3 | . | . | TGTGCCACTCAGCGGAAGGTCTACGAGCAGTACTTC | CATQRKVYEQYF
TRBJ1-2 | TRBV7-2 | few | TRBD1 | TGTGCCAGCAGCTTAGCCGACAGGGATGGCTACACCTTC | CASSLADRDGYTF